The next 27 T cell receptor beta chains were all read from a single sample in a study of Ad26.COV2.S vaccination and SARS-CoV-2 variants listed by TCRdb under 2021. To prepare the library, the immunoSEQ multiplex PCR assay was applied. This is the immuneACCESS table as TCRdb keeps it, with only in-frame sequences that have V and J called. A part of the clones is gone; compared with another copy, unresolved V genes explain less than half, and the rest is unexplained. For this sample the table gives roughly 500,000 clones, of which roughly 89% were detected only once. Over 2.5% of the sample rests with the top ten. The treatment or condition label of this sample denotes: around 19 received Ad26.COV2.S at low or high dose, single or two shots; a few received placebo; per-sample allocation not given. For vaccine and placebo recipients, the sequenced repertoires came from samples collected on day 63 after the first injection.

The sequencing used peripheral blood, collected in a trial of Ad26.COV2.S vaccine versus placebo. The origin of the receptors is a person between 18 and 65 years old who received the Ad26.COV2.S COVID-19 vaccine or a placebo.

The genes are TRBV7-9 and TRBJ1-2; D is ambiguous. Germline loops: CDR1 SEHNR, CDR2 FQNEAQ (reference sequence). The CDR3 is made up of 16 amino acids. Trimming took off 1 base at V and 7 bases at J, with 19 bases between the two ends. The CDR3 spells CASSLGWTAPLGGYTF. CDR3 sequence (DNA): TGTGCCAGCAGCTTAGGCTGGACCGCCCCCTTAGGTGGCTACACCTTC.

The chain uses TRBV7-2 and TRBJ1-6; tentative D call: TRBD1 (6 bases). Germline lookup yields CDR1 SGHTA and CDR2 FQGNSA. The CDR3 contains 16 residues. Trimming took 4 bases from V and 7 from J, leaving 17 bases between them. CDR3 coding DNA: TGTGCCAGCAGCTCGCCGTTGGGGACAAGGAATTCACCCCTCCACTTT. Translation gives CASSSPLGTRNSPLHF.

This chain connects TRBV4-1 to TRBJ1-1; 10 bases are a match to TRBD1. CDR1 is MGHRA, CDR2 YSYEKL, per germline. There are 14 residues in the CDR3. V dropped 2 bases and J dropped 7; count of bases not matched to a gene: 4. The CDR3 spells CASSQTGQGREAFF. The CDR3 nucleotides read TGCGCCAGCAGCCAAACGGGACAGGGGCGTGAAGCTTTCTTT.

This chain links TRBV30 with TRBJ2-2; weak D call: TRBD2 (5 bases). CDR1 GTSNPN and CDR2 SVGIG come from the germline V gene (reference sequence). There are 16 residues in the CDR3. Trimming left V 2 bases short and J 0 bases short, with 13 bases between. CDR3 sequence: CAWSTRGRPNTGELFF. The DNA of the CDR3 is TGTGCCTGGAGTACACGAGGGCGCCCGAACACCGGGGAGCTGTTTTTT.

The chain links TRBV5-1 to TRBJ2-3; no reliable D call. CDR3 length: 15 amino acids. Germline lookup yields CDR1 SGHRS and CDR2 YFSETQ. Trimming stripped 3 bases from V and 3 bases from J, with 14 bases between. The CDR3: CASSSRTSATDTQYF. The DNA of the CDR3 is TGCGCCAGCAGCTCCCGGACGAGCGCGACAGATACGCAGTATTTT. The full variable domain, its missing parts supplied by reference TRBV5-1 and TRBJ2-3, is KAGVTQTPRYLIKTRGQQVTLSCSPISGHRSVSWYQQTPGQGLQFLFEYFSETQRNKGNFPGRFSGRQFSNSRSEMNVSTLELGDSALYLCASSSRTSATDTQYFGPGTRLTVL.

This clone was seen more than once but under ten times. The CDR3, as DNA: TGTGCCAGCAGTTTAAAGACAGATACCTACAATGAGCAGTTCTTC. Translation: CASSLKTDTYNEQFF. The V gene is TRBV27, the J gene TRBJ2-1, with D perhaps matching TRBD1 (5 bases). Germline-derived CDR1 and CDR2 are MNHEY and SMNVEV (reference sequence). With 2 bases removed from V and 2 bases from J, the gap between germline ends came to 10 bases. The CDR3 is made up of 15 amino acids.

This chain connects TRBV2 to TRBJ1-1; 11 nucleotides match TRBD1. The V segment lost 8 bases and the J segment 11 bases; nucleotides outside the gene matches: 10. Per germline, CDR1 SNHLY and CDR2 FYNNEI. The CDR3 is made up of 13 amino acids. CDR3 sequence reads: CASDPGQGASAFF. The CDR3 bases are TGTGCCAGCGACCCAGGACAGGGGGCTAGTGCTTTCTTT. The whole variable domain, remainder taken from reference TRBV2 and TRBJ1-1, is EPEVTQTPSHQVTQMGQEVILRCVPISNHLYFYWYRQILGQKVEFLVSFYNNEISEKSEIFDDQFSVERPDGSNFTLKIRSTKLEDSAMYFCASDPGQGASAFFGQGTRLTVV.

CDR3 bases: TGTGCCAGCAGGCCCGGACATACTAATAACTATGGCTACACCTTC. The encoded protein is CASRPGHTNNYGYTF. The chain is built from TRBV27 and TRBJ1-2; weak D call: TRBD1 (5 bases). V was trimmed by 6 bases and J by 1 base, leaving 15 bases between them. The CDR3 spans 15 residues. Germline V lookup: CDR1 MNHEY, CDR2 SMNVEV (reference sequence).

The chain links TRBV14 to TRBJ2-2; TRBD2 is a possible D gene (5 bases). CDR1 is SGHDN, CDR2 FVKESK, per germline. The CDR3 spans 16 residues. Deletions cut 2 bases from V and 6 bases from J, with 16 bases between. This CDR3 is CASSQSPGSKSGELFF. The CDR3 DNA is TGTGCCAGCAGCCAAAGTCCGGGATCGAAGTCCGGGGAGCTGTTTTTT.

The chain employs TRBV7-6 and TRBJ1-2, with TRBD1 as a possible D gene (6 bases). Germline V gene sequence: CDR1 SGHVS, CDR2 FNYEAQ. V lost 2 bases and J lost 6, with 13 bases in between. The CDR3 runs to 14 residues. The CDR3 DNA reads as TGTGCCAGCAGCTTATTTGGAGGGGGGCATGGCTACACCTTC. Translated, it gives CASSLFGGGHGYTF.

The rearrangement uses TRBV5-1 and TRBJ1-5; TRBD1 matches at 10 bases. This CDR3 region has 16 residues. The ends lost 4 bases at V and 3 bases at J; junction bases unmatched: 7. Germline V gene sequence: CDR1 SGHRS, CDR2 YFSETQ. The CDR3 loop reads CASSPGTGAFNQPQHF. The CDR3 DNA sequence: TGCGCCAGCAGCCCTGGGACAGGGGCATTCAATCAGCCCCAGCATTTT.

The chain joins TRBV10-1 to TRBJ1-5; the D is unclear. V lost 0 bases and J lost 6, with 9 bases in between. There are 14 residues in the CDR3. CDR1 and CDR2 from the germline V gene are WNHNN and SYGVQD (reference sequence). The CDR3 DNA reads TGCGCCAGCAGTGAGTCGACCTGGTTTCAGCCCCAGCATTTT. As protein: CASSESTWFQPQHF.

The chain has TRBV7-8 and TRBJ2-5; the D gene could be TRBD1 or TRBD2 (9 bases each). Trimming cost V 1 base and J 3 bases, with 21 bases left between them. The CDR3 contains 18 residues. The V gene's germline CDR1 is SGHVS and CDR2 FQNEAQ. As DNA, the CDR3 is TGTGCCAGCAGCTTAGGGCTAGCGGGACAGGGCCGAAAAGAGACCCAGTACTTC. Protein: CASSLGLAGQGRKETQYF.

V is TRBV7-3 and J is TRBJ2-1; TRBD2 matches at 10 bases. CDR3 length equals 15 residues. Germline V gene data show CDR1 as SGHTA and CDR2 as FQGTGA. Trimming at V came to 2 bases and at J to 6 bases, leaving 4 bases not matched to a gene. The CDR3 sequence is CASSLGLAALNEQFF. DNA of the CDR3: TGTGCCAGCAGCTTAGGACTAGCGGCCCTCAATGAGCAGTTCTTC.

This clone was seen a handful of times. This chain connects TRBV7-2 to TRBJ1-6; D gene unclear. There are 16 residues in the CDR3. The V end lost 1 base, the J end lost 7 bases, and 14 bases lay between the germline ends. CDR1 is SGHTA and CDR2 is FQGNSA in the germline V gene. The chain's CDR3 is CASSLEAAYSNSPLHF. The CDR3 DNA sequence: TGTGCCAGCAGCTTAGAAGCGGCCTATTCCAATTCACCCCTCCACTTT.

The chain links TRBV5-4 to TRBJ1-2; no reliable D call. This CDR3 is 14 amino acids long. Germline CDR1 reads SGHNT; CDR2 reads YYREEE (reference sequence). V was clipped by 5 bases and J by 2 bases, with 13 bases between them. The CDR3 DNA sequence: TGTGCCAGCAGTTCGGGCGGACCCAACTATGGCTACACCTTC. It yields the protein CASSSGGPNYGYTF.

The chain has TRBV27 and TRBJ1-4, with D maybe TRBD1 (5 bases). There are 16 residues in the CDR3. The germline gives CDR1 MNHEY, CDR2 SMNVEV (reference sequence). The ends were cut back, 2 bases at V and 0 bases at J, with 10 bases in the middle. CDR3 in DNA: TGTGCCAGCAGTTTAAACGCAGGGACAACTAATGAAAAACTGTTTTTT. It specifies CASSLNAGTTNEKLFF.

A few counts support this clone. The rearrangement uses TRBV5-1 and TRBJ1-1; D gene ambiguous. The germline CDR1 and CDR2 sequences are SGHRS and YFSETQ. The germline V and J ends were trimmed by 4 bases and 1 base, with 11 bases remaining between them. This CDR3 is 14 amino acids long. CDR3 coding DNA: TGCGCCAGCAGCCGACTCACAGAGAACACTGAAGCTTTCTTT. The encoded protein is CASSRLTENTEAFF.

This clone appeared a few times. This sequence joins TRBV7-2 and TRBJ2-7, with 12 bases identical to TRBD2. Trimming took 4 bases from V and 7 from J; bases not matched to a gene: 8. The CDR3 is 15 amino acids. In germline, CDR1 is SGHTA, CDR2 FQGNSA. The CDR3 DNA follows: TGTGCCAGCAGCTCCACTAGCGGGGGGTTCGCGGAGCAGTACTTC. Translation gives CASSSTSGGFAEQYF.

The genes are TRBV23-1 and TRBJ2-7; D gene uncertain. TRBV23-1 qualifies as an ORF whose function is uncertain. The CDR3 consists of 13 residues. Between the trimmed V and J ends, which lost 0 bases and 7 bases, there was a span of 10 bases. The CDR3 protein is CASSQSVSCEQYV. CDR3 nucleotides: TGCGCCAGCAGTCAATCGGTGTCGTGTGAGCAGTACGTC.

This chain connects TRBV28 to TRBJ2-3, with TRBD2 matching over 7 bases. The V segment lost 6 bases and the J segment 8 bases; nucleotides outside the gene matches: 8. Looked up from germline, CDR1 is MDHEN and CDR2 is SYDVKM. This CDR3 spans 13 amino acids. The CDR3 spells CASRSSVAGTQYF. The CDR3, as DNA: TGTGCCAGCAGATCCTCCGTAGCGGGTACGCAGTATTTT.

This chain joins TRBV24-1 and TRBJ1-5; D possibly corresponds to TRBD1 (5 bases). The germline V and J ends were trimmed by 5 bases and 0 bases, with 7 bases remaining between them. The CDR3 is 14 amino acids. The V gene's germline CDR1 is KGHDR and CDR2 SFDVKD. The CDR3 coding sequence is TGTGCCACCAGTGGACAGAGTAGCAATCAGCCCCAGCATTTT. As protein: CATSGQSSNQPQHF.

As regards this clone: Other nucleotide sequences from this sample produce the same CDR3. This chain connects TRBV7-2 to TRBJ2-3, with D unclear. The ends were cut back, 3 bases at V and 1 base at J, with 2 bases in the middle. The CDR3 has 12 amino acids. CDR1 is SGHTA and CDR2 is FQGNSA in the germline V gene. CDR3 sequence reads: CASSFGTDTQYF. The CDR3 nucleotides are TGTGCCAGCAGCTTTGGCACAGATACGCAGTATTTT.

The J gene is TRBJ2-7, the V gene TRBV2; 7 bases fit TRBD1. V lost 4 bases and J lost 4; bases outside the gene matches: 4. The CDR3 spans 13 residues. CDR1 and CDR2 from the germline V gene are SNHLY and FYNNEI. The CDR3, as DNA: TGTGCCAGCAGTGTGGACAGGCTTTACGAGCAGTACGTC. Translating gives CASSVDRLYEQYV.

The chain combines TRBV27 with TRBJ1-2; a possible D gene is TRBD1 (5 bases). In germline, CDR1 is MNHEY, CDR2 SMNVEV (reference sequence). The CDR3 is made up of 13 amino acids. V was shortened by 5 bases and J by 8 bases, with 15 bases between the two germline ends. CDR3 sequence: CASSPGAIGGYTF. The CDR3 nucleotides are TGTGCCAGCAGTCCCGGGGCAATCGGGGGCTACACCTTC.

The chain recombines TRBV11-3 with TRBJ2-3; 8 bases match TRBD2. J lost 5 bases, V lost 4 bases, and 8 bases had no gene match. Germline values: CDR1 SGHNT, CDR2 YENEEA. This CDR3 spans 15 amino acids. In DNA form, the CDR3 reads TGTGCCAGCAGCTCGGGAGGGAGGGCCGGAGATACGCAGTATTTT. Its translation is CASSSGGRAGDTQYF.

This chain links TRBV11-1 with TRBJ1-1; tentatively, D is TRBD1 (5 bases). V was clipped by 5 bases and J by 0 bases, with 13 bases between them. Germline CDR1 is SGHAT and CDR2 is FQDESV (reference sequence). CDR3 length: 15 residues. The CDR3: CASSPRVGLNTEAFF. In DNA, the CDR3 is TGTGCCAGCAGCCCCAGGGTTGGGCTGAACACTGAAGCTTTCTTT.